The 6 T cell receptor beta chains below were found in one sample sequenced in a study of early T cells in non-severe SARS-CoV-2 infection. TCRdb recomputed calls from the 5' RACE reads with MiXCR, one row per CDR3 protein. The sample holds about 37,000 distinct CDR3 sequences; more than 4.5% are singletons and the top ten take 6% to 7%. The source material was whole blood, sampled at baseline. The origin of the receptors is an adult who was a healthcare worker with PCR-confirmed SARS-CoV-2 infection or an uninfected control (not recorded which).

The V call is TRBV5-1, the J call TRBJ2-5; the D is unclear. Trimming took off 4 bases at V and 3 bases at J, with 7 bases between the two ends. CDR1 and CDR2 from the germline V gene are SGHRS and YFSETQ. This CDR3 is built from 12 residues. The CDR3: CASSPPEETQYF. CDR3 nucleotides: TGCGCCAGCAGCCCTCCAGAAGAGACCCAGTACTTC.

This clonotype has more than one count but fewer than ten. The chain carries TRBV12-3 or TRBV12-4 and TRBJ1-1; TRBD1 matches at 10 bases. With 1 base clipped from V and 2 bases from J, the junction kept 1 base outside the gene matches. The CDR3 has 15 residues. CDR3 DNA: TGTGCCAGCAGTTTAGGACAGGGGGCAAACACTGAAGCTTTCTTT. Protein: CASSLGQGANTEAFF.

This clonotype was found many times. CDR3 sequence reads: CASSPGLATFSYEQYF. The CDR3 DNA follows: TGTGCCAGCAGCCCGGGACTAGCGACCTTTTCCTACGAGCAGTACTTC. The V and J genes are TRBV13 and TRBJ2-7; 10 bases map to TRBD2. The CDR3 has 16 residues. Per germline, CDR1 PRHDT and CDR2 FYEKMQ (reference sequence). The ends lost 5 bases at V and 1 base at J; junction bases unmatched: 8.

In regard to this clonotype: Compared with germline, one end of the junction differs, possibly owing to a read error. V gene TRBV6-1 combines with J gene TRBJ1-1; TRBD1 aligns across 8 bases. This CDR3 comprises 16 residues. Germline loops: CDR1 MNHNS, CDR2 SASEGT. CDR3 DNA sequence: TGTGTCAGCAGGGAAGCCGACAGGGGACTGTACACTGAAGCTTTCTTT. Translating it yields CVSREADRGLYTEAFF.

This clonotype was counted many times. V and J are TRBV5-1 and TRBJ2-3; 10 nucleotides match TRBD1. Germline V CDR1 and CDR2: SGHRS, YFSETQ. Germline trimming cut 4 bases from V and 4 bases from J; bases unmatched to any gene: 3. This CDR3 has 14 amino acids. For the CDR3, the DNA is TGCGCCAGCAGCCGGACAGGGGGGGCAGATACGCAGTATTTT. It codes for CASSRTGGADTQYF.

Many counts were recorded for this clonotype. This chain links TRBV12-3 or TRBV12-4 with TRBJ2-3; 10 bases match TRBD2. The CDR3 is 16 residues long. Trimming at V came to 2 bases and at J to 3 bases, leaving 5 bases not matched to a gene. The CDR3 DNA reads TGTGCCAGCAGTTTATCCCCAGCGGGAGGGACAGATACGCAGTATTTT. Encoded protein: CASSLSPAGGTDTQYF.